The clone carrying this T cell receptor beta chain was observed a single time. The antigen is undetermined. This sample stems from a study of cytomegalovirus exposure and HLA in healthy donors. Trimming stripped 3 bases from V and 2 bases from J, with 12 bases between. CDR3 length: 15 amino acids. The germline gives CDR1 KGHSH, CDR2 LQKENI. Study-wide results and caveats: In most subjects, TCR beta sequences reportedly gave accurate predictions of HLA-A and HLA-B alleles. Common viral pathogens (according to a later analysis) appeared linked to several of the most significant clusters.

Researchers ran the PCR with 60 Vbeta and 13 Jbeta primers. TCRdb's table, derived via immunoSEQ multiplex PCR, lists solely in-frame clones and lacks some. The data contain 55,000 to 80,000 clones, approximately 82% of them seen just once; the ten biggest clones take up about 1.9%. Sequencing was performed on PBMCs. The V and J genes are TRBV18 and TRBJ2-3; D may be TRBD2 (5 bases). The source of this sequence is a young man in good health and CMV-seronegative. CDR3 DNA: TGTGCCAGCTCACCTAGCGTCCTATCCACAGATACGCAGTATTTT. Translating it yields CASSPSVLSTDTQYF.